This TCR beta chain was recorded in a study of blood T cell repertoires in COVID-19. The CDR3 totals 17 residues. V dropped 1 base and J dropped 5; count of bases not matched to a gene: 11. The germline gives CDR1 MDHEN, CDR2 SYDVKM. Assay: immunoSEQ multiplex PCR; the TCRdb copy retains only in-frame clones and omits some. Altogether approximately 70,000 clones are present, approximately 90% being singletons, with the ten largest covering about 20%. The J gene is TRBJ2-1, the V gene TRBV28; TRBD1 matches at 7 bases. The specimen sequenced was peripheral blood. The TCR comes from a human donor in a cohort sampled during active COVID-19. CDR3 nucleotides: TGTGCCAGCAGTTTATTACAGGGGATAACGGTTGACAATGAGCAGTTCTTC. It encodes CASSLLQGITVDNEQFF.